What follows is one TCR beta chain and its context. V lost 4 bases and J lost 2, with 14 bases in between. CDR3 length equals 15 residues. Germline CDR1 is PRHDT and CDR2 is FYEKMQ (reference sequence). This sample is part of a study of T cell changes during pregnancy in multiple sclerosis. Repertoires were generated with immunoSEQ multiplex PCR, while TCRdb's copy carries only in-frame clones and drops some. The data show roughly 69,000 clones, around 92% seen once. The rearrangement links TRBV13 to TRBJ2-5, with D maybe TRBD2 (7 bases). The starting material was peripheral blood, obtained after pregnancy. This clonotype was sampled from a female donor with multiple sclerosis, enrolled in a pregnancy study. This CDR3 is CASSSREGVQETQYF. CDR3 coding DNA: TGTGCCAGCAGCTCCAGGGAGGGGGTACAAGAGACCCAGTACTTC. Supplemented by reference TRBV13 and TRBJ2-5, the full variable domain reads AAGVIQSPRHLIKEKRETATLKCYPIPRHDTVYWYQQGPGQDPQFLISFYEKMQSDKGSIPDRFSAQQFSDYHSELNMSSLELGDSALYFCASSSREGVQETQYFGPGTRLLVL.